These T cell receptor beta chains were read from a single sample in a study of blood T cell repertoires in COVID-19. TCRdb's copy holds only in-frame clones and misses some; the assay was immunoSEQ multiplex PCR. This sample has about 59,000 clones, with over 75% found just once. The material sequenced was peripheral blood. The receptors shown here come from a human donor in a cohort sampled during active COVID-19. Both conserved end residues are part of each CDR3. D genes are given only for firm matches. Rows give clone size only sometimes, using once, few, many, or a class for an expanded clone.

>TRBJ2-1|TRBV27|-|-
CASRLFSSYNEQFF
TGTGCCAGCAGACTATTTAGCTCCTACAATGAGCAGTTCTTC
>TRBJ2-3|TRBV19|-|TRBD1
CASSIPGTGTDTQYF
TGTGCCAGTAGTATACCCGGGACAGGGACAGATACGCAGTATTTT
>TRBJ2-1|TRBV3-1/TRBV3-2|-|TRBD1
CASSRRSGTGGDEQFF
TGTGCCAGCAGCCGACGTTCCGGGACAGGGGGCGATGAGCAGTTCTTC
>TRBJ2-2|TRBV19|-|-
CASSWTVNTGELFF
TGTGCCAGTAGCTGGACAGTCAACACCGGGGAGCTGTTTTTT
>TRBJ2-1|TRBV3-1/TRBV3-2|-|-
CASSRTSGTYNEQFF
TGTGCCAGCAGCAGAACGTCAGGAACCTACAATGAGCAGTTCTTC
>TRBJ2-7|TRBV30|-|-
CAWSVSAYEQYF
TGTGCCTGGAGTGTATCGGCCTACGAGCAGTACTTC
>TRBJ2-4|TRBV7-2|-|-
CASSPRAKNIQYF
TGTGCCAGCAGCCCCAGAGCCAAAAACATTCAGTACTTC
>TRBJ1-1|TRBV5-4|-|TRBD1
CASSLEGQGANTEAFF
TGTGCCAGCAGCTTGGAAGGCCAGGGGGCGAACACTGAAGCTTTCTTT
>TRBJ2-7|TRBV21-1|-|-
CASSRIHQSGTGYF
TGTGCCAGCAGCCGAATTCACCAATCCGGGACAGGGTACTTC
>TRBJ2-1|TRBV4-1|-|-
CASSQRLEQSSYNEQFF
TGCGCCAGCAGCCAAAGACTAGAACAGAGCTCCTACAATGAGCAGTTCTTC
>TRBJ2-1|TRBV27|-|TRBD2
CASSPIAGHNEQFF
TGTGCCAGCAGTCCTATAGCGGGACACAATGAGCAGTTCTTC
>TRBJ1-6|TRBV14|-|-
CASSQVSGGSYNSPLHF
TGTGCCAGCAGCCAAGTGAGCGGCGGCTCCTATAATTCACCCCTCCACTTT
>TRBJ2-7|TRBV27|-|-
CASSTPDRMGSYEQYF
TGTGCCAGCAGTACCCCGGACAGAATGGGTTCCTACGAGCAGTACTTC
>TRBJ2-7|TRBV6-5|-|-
CASSPEGLSLSEQYF
TGTGCCAGCAGTCCCGAAGGACTATCCTTATCCGAGCAGTACTTC
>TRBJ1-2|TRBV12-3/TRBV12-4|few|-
CASSLAGGGGYTF
TGTGCCAGCAGTTTGGCCGGGGGAGGAGGCTACACCTTC
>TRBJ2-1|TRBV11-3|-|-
CASSVKGEQFF
TGTGCCAGCAGCGTTAAGGGGGAGCAGTTCTTC
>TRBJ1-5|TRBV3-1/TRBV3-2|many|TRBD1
CASSDTGGNQPQHF
TGTGCCAGCAGCGACACAGGGGGCAATCAGCCCCAGCATTTT
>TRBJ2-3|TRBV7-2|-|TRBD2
CASILAGGTQYF
TGTGCCAGCATACTAGCGGGAGGGACGCAGTATTTT
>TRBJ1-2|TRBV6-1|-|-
CASSEASAGRSYTF
TGTGCCAGCAGTGAAGCATCGGCAGGGCGTAGCTACACCTTC
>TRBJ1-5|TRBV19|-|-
CASSIKRAQPQHF
TGTGCCAGTAGTATTAAACGAGCTCAGCCCCAGCATTTT
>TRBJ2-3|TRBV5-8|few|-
CASRQGRGQLADTQYF
TGTGCCAGCAGGCAAGGGCGGGGCCAGCTGGCAGATACGCAGTATTTT
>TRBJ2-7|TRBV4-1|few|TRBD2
CASSWIGGGSYEQYF
TGCGCCAGCAGTTGGATCGGGGGGGGCAGCTACGAGCAGTACTTC
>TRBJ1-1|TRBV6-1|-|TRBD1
CASSERDRSTSTPEAFF
TGTGCCAGCAGTGAACGGGACAGGTCGACGAGCACCCCTGAAGCTTTCTTT
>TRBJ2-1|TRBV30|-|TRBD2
CAWIEAGGHEQFF
TGTGCCTGGATCGAAGCGGGAGGGCATGAGCAGTTCTTC
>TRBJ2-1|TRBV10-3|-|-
CAISAGAPSSYNEQFF
TGTGCCATCAGCGCAGGGGCCCCCAGCTCCTACAATGAGCAGTTCTTC
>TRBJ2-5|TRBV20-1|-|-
CSALGETQYF
TGCAGTGCCCTAGGCGAGACCCAGTACTTC
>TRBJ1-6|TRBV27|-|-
CASSLFGGYNSPLHF
TGTGCCAGCAGTTTATTCGGGGGTTATAATTCACCCCTCCACTTT
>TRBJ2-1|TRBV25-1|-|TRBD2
CASSEGGWLAGRDNEQFF
TGTGCCAGCAGTGAGGGGGGATGGTTAGCGGGGAGAGACAATGAGCAGTTCTTC
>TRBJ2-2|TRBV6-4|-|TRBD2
CASSPSGRTNTGELFF
TGTGCCAGCAGCCCTAGCGGGAGGACGAACACCGGGGAGCTGTTTTTT
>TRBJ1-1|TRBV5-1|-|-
CASSLFEGSNTEAFF
TGCGCCAGCAGCTTGTTCGAGGGTTCGAACACTGAAGCTTTCTTT
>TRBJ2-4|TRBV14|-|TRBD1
CASSQVTGAKNIQYF
TGTGCCAGCAGCCAAGTGACAGGGGCAAAAAACATTCAGTACTTC
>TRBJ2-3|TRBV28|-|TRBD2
CASSTRTSGWGDTQYF
TGTGCCAGCAGCACCCGGACTAGCGGGTGGGGAGATACGCAGTATTTT
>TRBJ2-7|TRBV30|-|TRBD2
CAGKHGKGDSGRKYEQYF
TGTGCCGGAAAGCATGGGAAGGGGGATAGCGGGAGAAAGTACGAGCAGTACTTC